These 22 T cell receptor beta chains came from one sample sequenced in a study of blood T cells in healthy people across ages. With a J-beta primer mix and a sample-barcoded 5' primer, a second PCR ran roughly 6 to 11 cycles. In TCRdb, the 5' RACE reads were re-called with MiXCR into one record per CDR3 protein. Of about 1.4 million distinct CDR3 sequences detected, approximately 59% appear once; the ten largest clones hold more than 6%. The sequenced sample consisted of blood. All receptors derive from a man in his late teens or twenties in good health.

In its sample, this clonotype was seen many times. The J gene is TRBJ1-2, the V gene TRBV7-9; unclear D gene. This CDR3 spans 10 amino acids. Trimming stripped 6 bases from V and 6 bases from J, with 5 bases between. CDR1 is SEHNR, CDR2 FQNEAQ, per germline (reference sequence). CDR3 residues: CASSLNGYTF. In DNA, the CDR3 is TGTGCCAGCAGTTTAAATGGCTACACCTTC.

Details on this clonotype: Its ends do not fully match the called genes, so a read error is possible. V gene TRBV27 combines with J gene TRBJ1-1; perhaps TRBD1 as D (5 bases). The CDR3 runs to 14 residues. CDR1 is MNHEY, CDR2 SMNVEV, per germline (reference sequence). The CDR3 DNA sequence: TGTGCCAGCTCCCTTGGGGGGATGAACGCTGAAGCTTTCTTT. Its protein is CASSLGGMNAEAFF.

The chain combines TRBV20-1 with TRBJ2-1; 9 nucleotides line up with TRBD2. CDR3 length equals 16 residues. Germline lookup yields CDR1 DFQATT and CDR2 SNEGSKA (reference sequence). Trimming at V came to 3 bases and at J to 0 bases, leaving 6 bases not matched to a gene. CDR3 sequence reads: CSARDSGRSSYNEQFF. CDR3 DNA: TGCAGTGCTAGGGATAGCGGGAGATCCTCCTACAATGAGCAGTTCTTC.

J is TRBJ2-1 and V is TRBV21-1; the D call in the table, TRBD2, was not verified against the DNA. TRBV21-1 is shown as a pseudogene. The CDR3 length is 17 residues. The CDR3 here is CASSPTTRESSYNEQFF. In nucleotides, the CDR3 is TGTGCCAGCAGCCCCACAACGCGGGAGAGCTCCTACAATGAGCAGTTCTTC.

The rearrangement joins TRBV20-1 to TRBJ2-7; TRBD1 matches 8 bases. V shed 2 bases, J shed 3 bases, and the junction held 18 bases outside the gene matches. The V gene's germline CDR1 is DFQATT and CDR2 SNEGSKA (reference sequence). This CDR3 is 18 amino acids long. Here the CDR3 reads CSARNPGQDSPLVYEQYF. CDR3 sequence (DNA): TGCAGTGCTAGAAATCCGGGACAGGACAGTCCGCTAGTCTACGAGCAGTACTTC.

The gene calls are TRBV19 and TRBJ1-5; D remains unclear. The V gene lost 0 bases and the J gene lost 6 bases, with 3 bases spanning the gap. This CDR3 is 12 amino acids long. Germline V CDR1 and CDR2: LNHDA, SQIVND (reference sequence). The CDR3 spells CASSIEGQPQHF. CDR3 in DNA: TGTGCCAGTAGTATAGAGGGTCAGCCCCAGCATTTT.

This clonotype was recorded only once. V gene TRBV2 combines with J gene TRBJ2-3, with no clear D. CDR1 and CDR2 from the germline V gene are SNHLY and FYNNEI. V was shortened by 5 bases and J by 0 bases, with 15 bases between the two germline ends. This CDR3 spans 16 amino acids. CDR3 residues: CASSLPTGRSTDTQYF. CDR3 DNA: TGTGCCAGCAGTCTACCGACTGGGCGGAGCACAGATACGCAGTATTTT.

The table lists this clonotype with a few counts. V gene TRBV6-5 combines with J gene TRBJ1-1, with D tentatively TRBD1 (5 bases). Looked up from germline, CDR1 is MNHEY and CDR2 is SVGAGI. Trimming stripped 5 bases from V and 9 bases from J, with 10 bases between. The CDR3 covers 11 residues. The CDR3, as DNA: TGTGCCAGCAGTGCCAGACAGAAAGCTTTCTTT. It specifies CASSARQKAFF.

This clonotype has just a few counts. This CDR3 is CSAWGWGSYGYTF. As DNA, the CDR3 is TGCAGTGCTTGGGGCTGGGGCAGCTATGGCTACACCTTC. The chain carries TRBV20-1 and TRBJ1-2; TRBD1 might be the D (5 bases). Trimming took off 5 bases at V and 4 bases at J, with 14 bases between the two ends. CDR3 length: 13 residues. Germline-derived CDR1 and CDR2 are DFQATT and SNEGSKA (reference sequence).

This sequence joins TRBV10-3 and TRBJ1-6, with D unclear. The CDR3 totals 13 residues. CDR1 and CDR2 (germline): ENHRY, SYGVKD. Deletions cut 7 bases from V and 4 bases from J, with 8 bases between. CDR3 loop: CAITNSYNSPLHF. CDR3 coding DNA: TGTGCCATCACTAACAGTTATAATTCACCCCTCCACTTT.

Points on this clonotype: A junction boundary mismatches the germline segment, possibly from a read error. The V and J genes are TRBV28 and TRBJ2-2; 11 positions agree with TRBD1. CDR3 length equals 16 residues. Germline V CDR1 and CDR2: MDHEN, SYDVKM. CDR3 nucleotides: TGTGCCAGCAGTTCCGGGACAGGGGGGTACACCGGGGAACTGTTTTTT. It translates to CASSSGTGGYTGELFF.

This clonotype was counted a few times. The genes are TRBV27 and TRBJ2-4, with TRBD1 matching over 7 bases. Per germline, CDR1 MNHEY and CDR2 SMNVEV (reference sequence). This CDR3 is 14 amino acids long. The ends lost 6 bases at V and 4 bases at J; junction bases unmatched: 6. CDR3 in amino acids: CASSVTGSKNIQYF. Written as DNA, the CDR3 is TGTGCCAGCAGCGTGACAGGGAGTAAAAACATTCAGTACTTC.

The chain combines TRBV27 with TRBJ2-5, with 9 bases identical to TRBD1. Judging by the DNA end, TRBJ2-7 fits better; the J call may be wrong. The CDR3 contains 14 residues. Germline lookup yields CDR1 MNHEY and CDR2 SMNVEV (reference sequence). In DNA form, the CDR3 reads TGTGCCAGCAGTCCCCGGACAGGGGTCTACGAGCAGTACTTC. Translating gives CASSPRTGVYEQYF.

V gene TRBV12-3 or TRBV12-4 combines with J gene TRBJ2-3; TRBD2 might be the D (6 bases). CDR3 length equals 15 residues. V lost 3 bases and J 5 bases, leaving 15 bases between the germline ends. In DNA, the CDR3 is TGTGCCAGCAGTTTGGCCGGAGGGATCGGAGATACGCAGTATTTT. Amino acid sequence: CASSLAGGIGDTQYF.

This clonotype was counted once. The chain employs TRBV27 and TRBJ2-5; 13 positions agree with TRBD2. The end of the DNA is better explained by TRBJ2-7, so the J call may be wrong. CDR1 and CDR2 (germline): MNHEY, SMNVEV (reference sequence). The CDR3 loop spans 15 amino acids. This chain's CDR3 is CASSFTSGGVYEQYF. CDR3 coding DNA: TGTGCCAGCAGTTTCACTAGCGGGGGGGTATACGAGCAGTACTTC.

The rearrangement joins TRBV4-1 to TRBJ2-7, with D perhaps being TRBD1 or TRBD2 (5 bases each). With 4 bases removed from V and 5 bases from J, the gap between germline ends came to 12 bases. The CDR3 spans 13 residues. The germline CDR1 and CDR2 sequences are MGHRA and YSYEKL. The CDR3 coding sequence is TGCGCCAGCAGCCCAAGGGACGGAGACGAGCAGTACTTC. Protein sequence: CASSPRDGDEQYF.

This clonotype was recorded a few times. The chain has TRBV29-1 and TRBJ2-7; D gene uncertain. Trimming removed 4 bases at V and 4 bases at J, with 11 bases between. Germline-derived CDR1 and CDR2 are SQVTM and ANQGSEA. The CDR3 runs to 12 residues. CDR3 in amino acids: CSVAGSPYEQYF. As DNA, the CDR3 is TGCAGCGTTGCAGGTTCACCGTACGAGCAGTACTTC.

In its sample, this clonotype was seen once. The chain links TRBV20-1 to TRBJ2-7; tentative D call: TRBD2 (5 bases). The J call may not be correct, given that the DNA end is closer to TRBJ2-5. CDR3 length equals 14 residues. Germline V lookup: CDR1 DFQATT, CDR2 SNEGSKA (reference sequence). The CDR3 DNA is TGCAGTGCTAGAAGCGTGGGAGAGGGAAAGACCCAGTACTTC. It translates to CSARSVGEGKTQYF.

The chain has TRBV3-1 and TRBJ2-1; D is ambiguous. The CDR3 has 14 residues. CDR1 and CDR2 from the germline V gene are LGHDT and YNNKEL (reference sequence). Trimming shortened V by 0 bases and J by 5 bases, and 8 bases separated the two germline ends. The CDR3 DNA reads TGTGCCAGCAGCCAAGAGGTACTGGACAATGAGCAGTTCTTC. This translates into CASSQEVLDNEQFF.

This clonotype was detected a few times. The gene calls are TRBV5-5 and TRBJ1-5; tentatively, D is TRBD1 (6 bases). Deletions cut 4 bases from V and 3 bases from J, with 14 bases between. CDR3 size: 15 residues. In germline, CDR1 is SGHKS, CDR2 YYEKEE (reference sequence). DNA of the CDR3: TGTGCCAGCAGCATCGGGGACACTACCAATCAGCCCCAGCATTTT. Translating gives CASSIGDTTNQPQHF.

The V call is TRBV5-1, the J call TRBJ1-1; D is undetermined. Germline CDR1 and CDR2: SGHRS and YFSETQ. This CDR3 has 16 residues. V was shortened by 4 bases and J by 0 bases, with 16 bases between the two germline ends. The CDR3 DNA reads as TGCGCCAGCAGCCCCGCCCAAACCTCCCTGAACACTGAAGCTTTCTTT. Translating it yields CASSPAQTSLNTEAFF.

This chain joins TRBV29-1 and TRBJ1-4; TRBD1 agrees at 8 bases. The CDR3 runs 14 residues. J was trimmed by 7 bases and V by 3 bases; bases with no gene match: 7. The germline V gene has CDR1 SQVTM and CDR2 ANQGSEA. In DNA form, the CDR3 reads TGCAGCGTTGAGGCGGTGGACAGGGCTGAAAAACTGTTTTTT. Residues: CSVEAVDRAEKLFF.